This T cell receptor beta chain derives from a study of human T cells and chemical hapten exposure. Study-level background: Alopecia universalis, totalis or areata was present in patients who were mostly female. Minor volume differences among pooled libraries chiefly drove per-sample TCR yield variation. Whole-study results and caveats: Controls had significantly fewer large CDR3 similarity clusters than were formed by expanded TCRs. Sensitizing with DPC caused no change in TCRs above 1 in 1000 frequency.

The CDR3 is made up of 13 amino acids. Per the germline V gene, CDR1 is ENHRY and CDR2 is SYGVKD. V lost 8 bases, J lost 4 bases, and 12 bases lay in between. The time point here: patch test 1, 2 weeks after DPC sensitization. Described treatment: therapeutic diphenylcyclopropenone sensitization with weekly scalp DPC. TCRdb fed the RACE reads into MiXCR, producing one record per CDR3 protein. Here the sample spans 300,000 to 350,000 distinct CDR3 sequences, around 7% being singletons. This clonotype was counted only a few times. Antigen specificity is unknown. The clonotype originates from a woman between 18 and 29 years old with alopecia areata. Some clones in this sample may be carry-over from other donors' samples. Here the sequenced sample was whole blood, taken in connection with sensitization to the hapten diphenylcyclopropenone (DPC). The genes are TRBV10-3 and TRBJ1-3, with a possible D match to TRBD1 (5 bases). DNA for the CDR3: TGTGCCATCCGCCGGGACCTCGGAAACACCATATATTTT. Its translation is CAIRRDLGNTIYF.